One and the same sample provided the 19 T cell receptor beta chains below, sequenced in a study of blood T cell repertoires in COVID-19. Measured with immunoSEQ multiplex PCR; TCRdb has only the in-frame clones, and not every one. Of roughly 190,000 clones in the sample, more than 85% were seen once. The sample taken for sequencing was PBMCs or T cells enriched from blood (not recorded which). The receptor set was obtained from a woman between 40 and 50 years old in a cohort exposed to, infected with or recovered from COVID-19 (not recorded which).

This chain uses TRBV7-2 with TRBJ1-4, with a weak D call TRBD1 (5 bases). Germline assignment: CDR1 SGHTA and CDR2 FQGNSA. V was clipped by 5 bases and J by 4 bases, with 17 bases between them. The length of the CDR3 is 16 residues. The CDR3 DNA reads TGTGCCAGCAGCCCGCAAGGGGTACAAAGTAATGAAAAACTGTTTTTT. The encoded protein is CASSPQGVQSNEKLFF.

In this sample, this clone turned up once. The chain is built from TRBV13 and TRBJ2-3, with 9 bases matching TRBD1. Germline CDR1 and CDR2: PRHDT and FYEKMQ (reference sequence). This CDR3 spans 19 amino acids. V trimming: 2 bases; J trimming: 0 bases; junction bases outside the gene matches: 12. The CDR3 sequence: CASSLRDRANPSSTDTQYF. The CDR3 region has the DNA TGTGCCAGCAGCTTAAGGGACAGGGCCAACCCTTCTAGCACAGATACGCAGTATTTT.

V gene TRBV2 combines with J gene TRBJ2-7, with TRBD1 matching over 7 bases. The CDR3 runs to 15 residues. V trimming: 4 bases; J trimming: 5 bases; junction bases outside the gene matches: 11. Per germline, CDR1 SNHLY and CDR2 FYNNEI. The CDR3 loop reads CASSGQGSIGDEQYF. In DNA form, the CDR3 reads TGTGCCAGCAGTGGACAGGGCTCCATCGGCGACGAGCAGTACTTC. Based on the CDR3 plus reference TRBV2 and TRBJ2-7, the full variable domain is EPEVTQTPSHQVTQMGQEVILRCVPISNHLYFYWYRQILGQKVEFLVSFYNNEISEKSEIFDDQFSVERPDGSNFTLKIRSTKLEDSAMYFCASSGQGSIGDEQYFGPGTRLTVT.

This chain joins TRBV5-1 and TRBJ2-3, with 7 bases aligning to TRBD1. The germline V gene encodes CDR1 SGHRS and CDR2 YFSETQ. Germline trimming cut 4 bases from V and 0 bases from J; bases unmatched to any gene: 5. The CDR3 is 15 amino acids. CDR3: CASSRGQPSTDTQYF. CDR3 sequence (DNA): TGCGCCAGCAGCCGGGGACAGCCTAGCACAGATACGCAGTATTTT.

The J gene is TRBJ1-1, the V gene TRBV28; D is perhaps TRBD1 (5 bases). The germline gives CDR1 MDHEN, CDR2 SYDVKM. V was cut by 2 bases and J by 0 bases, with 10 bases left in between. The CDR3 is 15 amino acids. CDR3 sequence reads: CASSLGGGMNTEAFF. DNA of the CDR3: TGTGCCAGCAGTTTAGGGGGAGGCATGAACACTGAAGCTTTCTTT.

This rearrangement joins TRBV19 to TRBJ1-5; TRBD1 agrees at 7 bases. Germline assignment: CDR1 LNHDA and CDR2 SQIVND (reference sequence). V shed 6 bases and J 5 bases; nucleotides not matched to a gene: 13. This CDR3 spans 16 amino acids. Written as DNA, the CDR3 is TGTGCCAGTAGGGACGACAGGGAGAACATATATCAGCCCCAGCATTTT. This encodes CASRDDRENIYQPQHF.

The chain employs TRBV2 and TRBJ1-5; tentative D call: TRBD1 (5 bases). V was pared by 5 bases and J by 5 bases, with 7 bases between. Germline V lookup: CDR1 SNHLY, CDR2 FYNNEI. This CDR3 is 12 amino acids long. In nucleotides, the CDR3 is TGTGCCAGCAGTCAACAGGATCAGCCCCAGCATTTT. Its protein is CASSQQDQPQHF.

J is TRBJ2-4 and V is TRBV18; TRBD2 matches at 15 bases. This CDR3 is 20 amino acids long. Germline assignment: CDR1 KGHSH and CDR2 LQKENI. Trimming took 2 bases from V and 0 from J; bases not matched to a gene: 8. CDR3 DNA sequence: TGTGCCAGCTCACCAGACCTCGGGACTAGCGGGAGGTCAGCCAAAAACATTCAGTACTTC. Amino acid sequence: CASSPDLGTSGRSAKNIQYF.

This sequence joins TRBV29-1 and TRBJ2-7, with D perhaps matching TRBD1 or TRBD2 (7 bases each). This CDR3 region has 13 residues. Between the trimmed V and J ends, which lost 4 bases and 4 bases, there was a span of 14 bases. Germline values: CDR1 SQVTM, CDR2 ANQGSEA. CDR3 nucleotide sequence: TGCAGCGTTGGAGACAGGGAGGGATACGAGCAGTACTTC. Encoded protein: CSVGDREGYEQYF.

DNA for the CDR3: TGTGCCATTCACTCCCGTTACAGGGGCCCTAGCAATCAGCCCCAGCATTTT. It specifies CAIHSRYRGPSNQPQHF. The chain combines TRBV28 with TRBJ1-5, with 7 bases identical to TRBD1. This CDR3 has 17 residues. Unmatched junction bases numbered 15, after V lost 10 bases and J lost 0 bases. Germline V lookup: CDR1 MDHEN, CDR2 SYDVKM.

The CDR3 DNA is TGTGCCATCAGTGAGGGACAGGGTCAATGGCCAGGCACCGGGGAGCTGTTTTTT. This sequence encodes CAISEGQGQWPGTGELFF. The gene calls are TRBV10-3 and TRBJ2-2, with TRBD1 matching 8 bases. CDR3 length: 18 residues. The V gene's germline CDR1 is ENHRY and CDR2 SYGVKD. The trim removed 2 bases at V and 4 bases at J, leaving 12 bases unmatched.

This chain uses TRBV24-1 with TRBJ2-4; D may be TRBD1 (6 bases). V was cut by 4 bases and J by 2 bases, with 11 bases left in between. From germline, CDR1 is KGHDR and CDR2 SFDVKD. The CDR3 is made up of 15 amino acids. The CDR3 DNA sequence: TGTGCCACCAGTGAAACAGGGTTCTCCAAAAACATTCAGTACTTC. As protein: CATSETGFSKNIQYF.

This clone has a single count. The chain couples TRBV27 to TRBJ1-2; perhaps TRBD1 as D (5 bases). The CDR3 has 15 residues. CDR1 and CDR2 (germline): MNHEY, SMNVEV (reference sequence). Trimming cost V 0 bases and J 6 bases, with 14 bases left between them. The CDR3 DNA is TGTGCCAGCAGTTTATCGGAGGGACCTAATGATGGCTACACCTTC. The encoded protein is CASSLSEGPNDGYTF.

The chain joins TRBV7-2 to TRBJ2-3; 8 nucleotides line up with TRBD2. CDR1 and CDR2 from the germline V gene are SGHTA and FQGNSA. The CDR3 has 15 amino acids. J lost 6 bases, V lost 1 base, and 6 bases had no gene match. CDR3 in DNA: TGTGCCAGCAGCTTAGTGCCGGGAGGGGATGATACGCAGTATTTT. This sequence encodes CASSLVPGGDDTQYF. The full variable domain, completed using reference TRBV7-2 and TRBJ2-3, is GAGVSQSPSNKVTEKGKDVELRCDPISGHTALYWYRQSLGQGLEFLIYFQGNSAPDKSGLPSDRFSAERTGGSVSTLTIQRTQQEDSAVYLCASSLVPGGDDTQYFGPGTRLTVL.

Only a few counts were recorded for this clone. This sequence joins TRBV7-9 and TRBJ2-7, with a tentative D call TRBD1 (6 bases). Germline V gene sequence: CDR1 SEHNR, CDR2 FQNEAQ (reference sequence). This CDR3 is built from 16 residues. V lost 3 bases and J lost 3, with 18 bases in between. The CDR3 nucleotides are TGTGCCAGCAGCTTCCTGCCGGGACACCCGTTCTACGAGCAGTACTTC. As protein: CASSFLPGHPFYEQYF.

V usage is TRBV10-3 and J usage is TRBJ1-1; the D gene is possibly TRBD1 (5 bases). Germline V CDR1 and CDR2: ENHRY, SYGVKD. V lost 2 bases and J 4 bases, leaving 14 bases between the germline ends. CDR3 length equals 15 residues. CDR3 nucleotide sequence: TGTGCCATCAGTGAGGAGTCGGGGGTTCGCACTGAAGCTTTCTTT. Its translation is CAISEESGVRTEAFF.

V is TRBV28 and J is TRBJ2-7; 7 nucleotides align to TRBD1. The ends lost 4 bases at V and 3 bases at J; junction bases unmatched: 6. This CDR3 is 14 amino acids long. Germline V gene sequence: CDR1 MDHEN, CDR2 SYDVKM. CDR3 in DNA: TGTGCCAGCAGTTGGGGGACAGACTACTACGAGCAGTACTTC. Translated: CASSWGTDYYEQYF.

CDR3: CASSPIVERGLYNEQFF. The CDR3 nucleotides read TGTGCCAGCAGTCCTATAGTGGAGCGGGGCCTCTACAATGAGCAGTTCTTC. The chain links TRBV27 to TRBJ2-1; 7 positions match TRBD2. Germline assignment: CDR1 MNHEY and CDR2 SMNVEV (reference sequence). Losses at the gene ends were 5 bases for V and 3 bases for J; bases not matched to a gene: 13. This CDR3 has 17 amino acids.

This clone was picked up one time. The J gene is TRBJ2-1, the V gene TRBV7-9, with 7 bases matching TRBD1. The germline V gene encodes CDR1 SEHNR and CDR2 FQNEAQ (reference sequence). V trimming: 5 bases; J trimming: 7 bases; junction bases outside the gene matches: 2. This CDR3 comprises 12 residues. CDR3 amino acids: CASSRGQNEQFF. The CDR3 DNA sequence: TGTGCCAGCAGCCGGGGACAGAATGAGCAGTTCTTC.